This T cell receptor beta chain was retrieved from a study of control samples from healthy donors and cancer patients. Germline trimming cut 3 bases from V and 1 base from J; bases unmatched to any gene: 5. The CDR3 covers 15 residues. Germline CDR1 reads LGHDT; CDR2 reads YNNKEL (reference sequence). Only in-frame clones appear in the TCRdb table, and some are missing; sequencing was by immunoSEQ multiplex PCR. The table shows over 150,000 clones, with 85% to 95% occurring only once. V and J are TRBV3-1 (or the pseudogene TRBV3-2) and TRBJ1-2; 7 bases line up with TRBD1. Sequenced: blood. This receptor was identified in a woman younger than 35 in good health. This chain's CDR3 is CASSHIQGINYGYTF. CDR3 bases: TGTGCCAGCAGCCACATACAGGGGATTAACTATGGCTACACCTTC.